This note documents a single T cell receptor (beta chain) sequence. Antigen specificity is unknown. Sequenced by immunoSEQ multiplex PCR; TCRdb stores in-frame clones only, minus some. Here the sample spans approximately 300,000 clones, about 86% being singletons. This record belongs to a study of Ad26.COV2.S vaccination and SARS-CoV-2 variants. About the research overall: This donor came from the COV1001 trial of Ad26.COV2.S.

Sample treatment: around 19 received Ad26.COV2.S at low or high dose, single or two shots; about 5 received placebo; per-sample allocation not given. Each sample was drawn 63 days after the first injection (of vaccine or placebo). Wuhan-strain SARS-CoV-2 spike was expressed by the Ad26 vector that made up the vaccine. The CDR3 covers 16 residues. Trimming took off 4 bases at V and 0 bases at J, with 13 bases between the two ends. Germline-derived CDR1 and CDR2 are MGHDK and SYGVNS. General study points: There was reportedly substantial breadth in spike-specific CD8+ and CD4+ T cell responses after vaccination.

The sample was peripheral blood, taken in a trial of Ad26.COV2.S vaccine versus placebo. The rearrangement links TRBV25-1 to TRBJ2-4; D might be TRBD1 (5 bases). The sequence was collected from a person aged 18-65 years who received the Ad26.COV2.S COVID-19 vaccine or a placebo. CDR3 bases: TGTGCCAGCAGTGCCGACACGACAGTAGCCAAAAACATTCAGTACTTC. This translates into CASSADTTVAKNIQYF.